The rows below give T cell receptor beta chains drawn from one sample of a study of blood T cells in healthy people across ages. TCRdb called the 5' RACE reads again in MiXCR, with one record for every CDR3 protein. Of about 970,000 distinct CDR3 sequences listed, roughly half are singletons. The source material was blood. The origin of the receptors is a woman in her sixties in good health. Both conserved end residues are part of each CDR3. A D gene is named only where the DNA matches it firmly. Clone size is shown for a subset of rows, as once, few, many or a class of expanded clone.

clone_size: .; cdr3_length: 14; d_call: TRBD1; v_call: TRBV28; j_call: TRBJ2-1; cdr3_nt: TGTGCCAGCCGGGGACAGGTAATTTACAATGAGCAGTTCTTC; cdr3_aa: CASRGQVIYNEQFF
clone_size: .; cdr3_length: 20; d_call: TRBD2; v_call: TRBV10-1; j_call: TRBJ2-5; cdr3_nt: TGCGCCAGCTCCCTAGAATTGACCCCCTCGGGCCTTTGGGACTACAATGAGCAGTACTTC; cdr3_aa: CASSLELTPSGLWDYNEQYF
clone_size: many; cdr3_length: 14; d_call: .; v_call: TRBV18; j_call: TRBJ2-3; cdr3_nt: TGTGCCAGCAGCCCGACCAGTAGCACAGATACGCAGTATTTT; cdr3_aa: CASSPTSSTDTQYF
clone_size: few; cdr3_length: 14; d_call: .; v_call: TRBV27; j_call: TRBJ2-4; cdr3_nt: TGTGCCAGCAGTGTACAGGGGAGGGAGAACATTCAGTACTTC; cdr3_aa: CASSVQGRENIQYF
clone_size: .; cdr3_length: 13; d_call: .; v_call: TRBV29-1; j_call: TRBJ2-7; cdr3_nt: TGCAGCGTTGCGACGGACGCCATCGGCGAGCAGTACTTC; cdr3_aa: CSVATDAIGEQYF
clone_size: once; cdr3_length: 15; d_call: TRBD2; v_call: TRBV7-8; j_call: TRBJ2-7; cdr3_nt: TGTGCCAGCAGTCCTAGCGGGAGCCCCCTCTACGAGCAGTACTTC; cdr3_aa: CASSPSGSPLYEQYF
clone_size: .; cdr3_length: 11; d_call: .; v_call: TRBV20-1; j_call: TRBJ2-1; cdr3_nt: TGCAGTGCTGCGACAGCGGGTGAGCAGTTCTTC; cdr3_aa: CSAATAGEQFF
clone_size: .; cdr3_length: 17; d_call: TRBD2; v_call: TRBV7-6; j_call: TRBJ2-1; cdr3_nt: TGTGCCAGCAGCTCCAGCAAACTAGCGGGAGGGCCGAATGAGCAGTTCTTC; cdr3_aa: CASSSSKLAGGPNEQFF
clone_size: .; cdr3_length: 13; d_call: .; v_call: TRBV6-2/TRBV6-3; j_call: TRBJ2-2; cdr3_nt: TGTGCCAGCAGTTTTCAGTATCTTGGGGAGCTGTTTTTT; cdr3_aa: CASSFQYLGELFF
clone_size: .; cdr3_length: 14; d_call: TRBD2; v_call: TRBV20-1; j_call: TRBJ2-1; cdr3_nt: TGCAGTTACGGTAGCGGGAGAGATTACAATGAGCAGTTCTTC; cdr3_aa: CSYGSGRDYNEQFF
clone_size: .; cdr3_length: 14; d_call: .; v_call: TRBV2; j_call: TRBJ1-1; cdr3_nt: TGTGCCAGCAGTCGGGAGGGTTTATGGACTGAAGCTTTCTTT; cdr3_aa: CASSREGLWTEAFF
clone_size: .; cdr3_length: 18; d_call: TRBD2; v_call: TRBV4-1; j_call: TRBJ2-7; cdr3_nt: TGCGCCAGCAGCCAAGATTTAGGGCTAGCGGGATCCTCCTACGAGCAGTACTTC; cdr3_aa: CASSQDLGLAGSSYEQYF
clone_size: once; cdr3_length: 18; d_call: TRBD2; v_call: TRBV7-8; j_call: TRBJ2-3; cdr3_nt: TGTGCCAGCAGCTTAAGACTAGCGGGATCCACAAGCACAGATACGCAGTATTTT; cdr3_aa: CASSLRLAGSTSTDTQYF
clone_size: .; cdr3_length: 15; d_call: .; v_call: TRBV20-1; j_call: TRBJ1-1; cdr3_nt: TGCAGTGTTAAAACCTCGGGAATGCAGAACACTGAAGCTTTCTTT; cdr3_aa: CSVKTSGMQNTEAFF
clone_size: few; cdr3_length: 18; d_call: TRBD2; v_call: TRBV12-3/TRBV12-4; j_call: TRBJ2-7; cdr3_nt: TGTGCCAGCAGCTCCGGGACTAGCGGCCGATACCCCTTTCGGGAGCAGTACTTC; cdr3_aa: CASSSGTSGRYPFREQYF
clone_size: .; cdr3_length: 14; d_call: TRBD1; v_call: TRBV6-5; j_call: TRBJ1-2; cdr3_nt: TGTGCCAGCCAGTTAGGGGACAGCTTATCCGGCTACACCTTC; cdr3_aa: CASQLGDSLSGYTF
clone_size: few; cdr3_length: 18; d_call: .; v_call: TRBV12-3/TRBV12-4; j_call: TRBJ2-3; cdr3_nt: TGTGCCAGCAGTTTTCGAGGGGCGATAGATTGGGGCACAGATACGCAGTATTTT; cdr3_aa: CASSFRGAIDWGTDTQYF
clone_size: few; cdr3_length: 16; d_call: TRBD1; v_call: TRBV5-1; j_call: TRBJ2-5; cdr3_nt: TGCGCCAGCAGCTTGGATCCGGGACAGGGTTCGGAGACCCAGTACTTC; cdr3_aa: CASSLDPGQGSETQYF
clone_size: few; cdr3_length: 18; d_call: TRBD2; v_call: TRBV28; j_call: TRBJ2-1; cdr3_nt: TGTGCCAGCACTCAAATGCTCCCGGGACTAGCGGGTTGGAATGAGCAGTTCTTC; cdr3_aa: CASTQMLPGLAGWNEQFF
clone_size: .; cdr3_length: 11; d_call: .; v_call: TRBV10-3; j_call: TRBJ2-7; cdr3_nt: TGTGCCATCGGAACTAACTACGAGCAGTACTTC; cdr3_aa: CAIGTNYEQYF
clone_size: few; cdr3_length: 14; d_call: .; v_call: TRBV4-2; j_call: TRBJ2-3; cdr3_nt: TGTGCCAGCAGCCAAGCATTAGCGGCAGATACGCAGTATTTT; cdr3_aa: CASSQALAADTQYF
clone_size: few; cdr3_length: 17; d_call: TRBD2; v_call: TRBV4-1; j_call: TRBJ2-7; cdr3_nt: TGCGCCAGCAGCCAAGGGGCTCGTGGCGGCGGGAGATACGAGCAGTACTTC; cdr3_aa: CASSQGARGGGRYEQYF
clone_size: few; cdr3_length: 17; d_call: TRBD1; v_call: TRBV29-1; j_call: TRBJ2-3; cdr3_nt: TGCAGCGTGACTCTCGGACAGGGGGTATCTAGCACAGATACGCAGTATTTT; cdr3_aa: CSVTLGQGVSSTDTQYF
clone_size: few; cdr3_length: 14; d_call: .; v_call: TRBV4-3; j_call: TRBJ2-7; cdr3_nt: TGCGCCAGCTCCCTCCCCCGGGAAGAGAACGAGCAGTACTTC; cdr3_aa: CASSLPREENEQYF
clone_size: few; cdr3_length: 13; d_call: TRBD2; v_call: TRBV12-3/TRBV12-4; j_call: TRBJ2-3; cdr3_nt: TGTGCCAGCAATAGCGGGACCCCAGATACGCAGTATTTT; cdr3_aa: CASNSGTPDTQYF
clone_size: .; cdr3_length: 17; d_call: .; v_call: TRBV7-2; j_call: TRBJ1-2; cdr3_nt: TGTGCCAGCAGCTTAGGGTCTGTGGGCGGGACACCGTATGGCTACACCTTC; cdr3_aa: CASSLGSVGGTPYGYTF
clone_size: .; cdr3_length: 15; d_call: .; v_call: TRBV7-8; j_call: TRBJ2-3; cdr3_nt: TGTGCCAGCAGCACAAGACGCCAAAGCATAGATACGCAGTATTTT; cdr3_aa: CASSTRRQSIDTQYF
clone_size: .; cdr3_length: 17; d_call: .; v_call: TRBV7-9; j_call: TRBJ2-3; cdr3_nt: TGTGCCAGCAGCTTAGCGCATGGGCGGGACAGCCCAGATACGCAGTATTTT; cdr3_aa: CASSLAHGRDSPDTQYF
clone_size: .; cdr3_length: 14; d_call: TRBD2; v_call: TRBV5-1; j_call: TRBJ2-5; cdr3_nt: TGTGCCAGCAGCTTGTCGGGGGGACGAGAGACCCAGTACTTC; cdr3_aa: CASSLSGGRETQYF
clone_size: few; cdr3_length: 15; d_call: .; v_call: TRBV27; j_call: TRBJ2-3; cdr3_nt: TGTGCCAGCAGTTTCAAAGGACTTCGCACAGATACGCAGTATTTT; cdr3_aa: CASSFKGLRTDTQYF
clone_size: .; cdr3_length: 14; d_call: TRBD2; v_call: TRBV5-1; j_call: TRBJ2-3; cdr3_nt: TGCGCCAGCTGCGCTAGCGGGAGCACAGATACGCAGTATTTT; cdr3_aa: CASCASGSTDTQYF
clone_size: few; cdr3_length: 15; d_call: TRBD2; v_call: TRBV6-2/TRBV6-3; j_call: TRBJ2-7; cdr3_nt: TGTGCCAGCAGTTCAAGTAGCGGGAGATCCCACGAGCAGTACTTC; cdr3_aa: CASSSSSGRSHEQYF
clone_size: many; cdr3_length: 14; d_call: .; v_call: TRBV29-1; j_call: TRBJ2-7; cdr3_nt: TGCAGCGCCGTCTTGACGGGGAGCTCCTACGAGCAGTACTTC; cdr3_aa: CSAVLTGSSYEQYF
clone_size: few; cdr3_length: 14; d_call: .; v_call: TRBV18; j_call: TRBJ2-7; cdr3_nt: TGTGCCAGCTCACCACCGGGGTTACCTCACGAGCAGTACTTC; cdr3_aa: CASSPPGLPHEQYF
clone_size: .; cdr3_length: 16; d_call: .; v_call: TRBV18; j_call: TRBJ2-3; cdr3_nt: TGTGCCAGCTCACCACCTAGAGTGGCCCGAGCAGATACGCAGTATTTT; cdr3_aa: CASSPPRVARADTQYF
clone_size: few; cdr3_length: 15; d_call: .; v_call: TRBV4-1; j_call: TRBJ2-7; cdr3_nt: TGCGCCAGCAGCCAAGCAAAGGTGTCGGTCGACGAGCAGTACTTC; cdr3_aa: CASSQAKVSVDEQYF
clone_size: .; cdr3_length: 15; d_call: .; v_call: TRBV4-1; j_call: TRBJ2-5; cdr3_nt: TGCGCCAGCAGCCAAGATGTTTCTAGTGTCGAGACCCAGTACTTC; cdr3_aa: CASSQDVSSVETQYF
clone_size: .; cdr3_length: 17; d_call: TRBD2; v_call: TRBV4-2; j_call: TRBJ2-7; cdr3_nt: TGTGCCAGCAGCCAAGTTCATAGCGGGAGGGCCCACTACGAGCAGTACTTC; cdr3_aa: CASSQVHSGRAHYEQYF
clone_size: .; cdr3_length: 13; d_call: TRBD1; v_call: TRBV6-5; j_call: TRBJ1-1; cdr3_nt: TGTGCCAGCAGGCCACAGGGGGCCACTGAAGCTTTCTTT; cdr3_aa: CASRPQGATEAFF
clone_size: few; cdr3_length: 13; d_call: .; v_call: TRBV4-1; j_call: TRBJ1-1; cdr3_nt: TGCGCCAGCAGCCAATACGAAGGGACTGAAGCTTTCTTT; cdr3_aa: CASSQYEGTEAFF
clone_size: few; cdr3_length: 17; d_call: TRBD2; v_call: TRBV7-6; j_call: TRBJ2-1; cdr3_nt: TGTGCCAGCAGCTTACCAATGGGACGAGCGGGAGGGGGTGAGCAGTTCTTC; cdr3_aa: CASSLPMGRAGGGEQFF
clone_size: .; cdr3_length: 14; d_call: .; v_call: TRBV7-9; j_call: TRBJ2-7; cdr3_nt: TGTGCCAGCAGCTTGGGGGGTAAGGCCTACGAGCAGTACTTC; cdr3_aa: CASSLGGKAYEQYF
clone_size: .; cdr3_length: 12; d_call: .; v_call: TRBV14; j_call: TRBJ2-7; cdr3_nt: TGTGCCAGCAGCCAAGGGTGGGGCGAGCAGTACTTC; cdr3_aa: CASSQGWGEQYF
clone_size: once; cdr3_length: 16; d_call: .; v_call: TRBV20-1; j_call: TRBJ2-7; cdr3_nt: TGCAGTGCTGATACAGGGTACGGGACTTCTTCCTACGAGCAGTACTTC; cdr3_aa: CSADTGYGTSSYEQYF
clone_size: few; cdr3_length: 18; d_call: .; v_call: TRBV28; j_call: TRBJ2-7; cdr3_nt: TGTGCCAGCAGTTTTCTATATGCTGAGGGGGTTAGCTCCTACGAGCAGTACTTC; cdr3_aa: CASSFLYAEGVSSYEQYF
clone_size: .; cdr3_length: 15; d_call: TRBD2; v_call: TRBV12-3/TRBV12-4; j_call: TRBJ2-5; cdr3_nt: TGTGCCAGCAGGATTGGACTAGCGGAACAAGAGACCCAGTACTTC; cdr3_aa: CASRIGLAEQETQYF
clone_size: many; cdr3_length: 12; d_call: .; v_call: TRBV12-3/TRBV12-4; j_call: TRBJ2-7; cdr3_nt: TGTGCCAGCAGTTTAACCCTCTACGAGCAGTACTTC; cdr3_aa: CASSLTLYEQYF
clone_size: .; cdr3_length: 12; d_call: .; v_call: TRBV12-3/TRBV12-4; j_call: TRBJ2-5; cdr3_nt: TGTGCCAGCAGCCCTCTTAGTGATGAGCAGTACTTC; cdr3_aa: CASSPLSDEQYF
clone_size: .; cdr3_length: 16; d_call: TRBD1; v_call: TRBV5-1; j_call: TRBJ2-5; cdr3_nt: TGCGCCAGCGGGACCTCCTCCGGGACAGGCCAAGAGACCCAGTACTTC; cdr3_aa: CASGTSSGTGQETQYF
clone_size: .; cdr3_length: 14; d_call: .; v_call: TRBV5-1; j_call: TRBJ2-5; cdr3_nt: TGCGCCAGCAGCTTGATGAGGGTCCAAGAGACCCAGTACTTC; cdr3_aa: CASSLMRVQETQYF
clone_size: few; cdr3_length: 15; d_call: TRBD2; v_call: TRBV7-2; j_call: TRBJ2-1; cdr3_nt: TGTGCCAGCAGCGGTAGCGGGACGGGGTACAATGAGCAGTTCTTC; cdr3_aa: CASSGSGTGYNEQFF
clone_size: few; cdr3_length: 13; d_call: .; v_call: TRBV14; j_call: TRBJ2-3; cdr3_nt: TGTGCCAGCAGCCCGTACTACACAGATACGCAGTATTTT; cdr3_aa: CASSPYYTDTQYF
clone_size: few; cdr3_length: 14; d_call: .; v_call: TRBV20-1; j_call: TRBJ2-1; cdr3_nt: TGCAGTGCTAGAGGTCTAGCGTTCTACAATGAGCAGTTCTTC; cdr3_aa: CSARGLAFYNEQFF
clone_size: .; cdr3_length: 15; d_call: .; v_call: TRBV7-3; j_call: TRBJ2-1; cdr3_nt: TGTGCCAGCAGCAATACTCAGGGATCTTACAATGAGCAGTTCTTC; cdr3_aa: CASSNTQGSYNEQFF
clone_size: .; cdr3_length: 15; d_call: .; v_call: TRBV2; j_call: TRBJ2-6; cdr3_nt: TGTGCCAGCAGTTTAACCTGGTCTGGGGCCAACGTCCTGACTTTC; cdr3_aa: CASSLTWSGANVLTF
clone_size: .; cdr3_length: 14; d_call: .; v_call: TRBV6-1; j_call: TRBJ2-7; cdr3_nt: TGTGCCAGCGTTGGCACGGGAGATCACTACGAGCAGTACTTC; cdr3_aa: CASVGTGDHYEQYF